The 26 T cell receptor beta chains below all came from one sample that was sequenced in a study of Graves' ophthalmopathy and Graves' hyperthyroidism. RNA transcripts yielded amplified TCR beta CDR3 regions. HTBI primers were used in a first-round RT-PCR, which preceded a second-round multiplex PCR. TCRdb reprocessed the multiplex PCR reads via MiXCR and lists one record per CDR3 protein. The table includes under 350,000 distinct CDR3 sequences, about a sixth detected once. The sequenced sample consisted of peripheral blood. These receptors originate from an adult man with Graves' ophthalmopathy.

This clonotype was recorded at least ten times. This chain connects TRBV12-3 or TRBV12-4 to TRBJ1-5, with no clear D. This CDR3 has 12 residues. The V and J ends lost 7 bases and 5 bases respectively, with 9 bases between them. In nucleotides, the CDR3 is TGTGCCAGCAACGCGGACGATCAGCCCCAGCATTTT. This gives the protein CASNADDQPQHF.

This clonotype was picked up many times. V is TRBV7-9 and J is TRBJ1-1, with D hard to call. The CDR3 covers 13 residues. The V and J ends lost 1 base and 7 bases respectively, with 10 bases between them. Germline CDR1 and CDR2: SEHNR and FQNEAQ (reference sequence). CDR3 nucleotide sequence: TGTGCCAGCAGCTTAGATATTCTTAATGAAGCTTTCTTT. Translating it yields CASSLDILNEAFF.

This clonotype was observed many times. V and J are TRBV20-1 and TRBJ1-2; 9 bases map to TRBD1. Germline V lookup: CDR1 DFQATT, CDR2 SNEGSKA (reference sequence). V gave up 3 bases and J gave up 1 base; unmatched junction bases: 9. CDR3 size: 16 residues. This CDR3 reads CSASLWDRDFNYGYTF. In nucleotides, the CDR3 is TGCAGTGCTAGCCTTTGGGACAGGGATTTTAACTATGGCTACACCTTC.

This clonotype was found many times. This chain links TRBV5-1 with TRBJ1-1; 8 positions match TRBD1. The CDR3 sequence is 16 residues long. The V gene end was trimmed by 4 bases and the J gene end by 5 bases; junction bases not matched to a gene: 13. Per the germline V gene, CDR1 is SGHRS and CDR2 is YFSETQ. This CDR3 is CASSPPQGAWGTEAFF. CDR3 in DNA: TGCGCCAGCAGCCCGCCCCAGGGGGCCTGGGGAACTGAAGCTTTCTTT.

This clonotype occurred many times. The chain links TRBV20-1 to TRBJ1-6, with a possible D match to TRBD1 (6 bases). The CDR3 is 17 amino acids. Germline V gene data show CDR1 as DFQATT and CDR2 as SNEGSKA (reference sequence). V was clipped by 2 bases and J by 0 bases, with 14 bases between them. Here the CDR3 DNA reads TGCAGTGCTAGACCCAAGGGGGGAGACTCCTATAATTCACCCCTCCACTTT. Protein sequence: CSARPKGGDSYNSPLHF.

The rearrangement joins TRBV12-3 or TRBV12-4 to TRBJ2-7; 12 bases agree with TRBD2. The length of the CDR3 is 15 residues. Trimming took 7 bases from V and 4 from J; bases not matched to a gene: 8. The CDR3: CASTEGLAGKYEQYF. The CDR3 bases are TGTGCCAGCACCGAAGGACTAGCGGGAAAGTACGAGCAGTACTTC.

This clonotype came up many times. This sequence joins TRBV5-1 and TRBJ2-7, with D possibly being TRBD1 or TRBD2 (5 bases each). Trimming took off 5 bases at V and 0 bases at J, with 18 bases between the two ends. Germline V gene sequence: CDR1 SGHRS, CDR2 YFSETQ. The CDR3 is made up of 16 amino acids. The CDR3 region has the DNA TGCGCCAGCAGATCATCTGGGGGATTGAGCTCCTACGAGCAGTACTTC. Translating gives CASRSSGGLSSYEQYF.

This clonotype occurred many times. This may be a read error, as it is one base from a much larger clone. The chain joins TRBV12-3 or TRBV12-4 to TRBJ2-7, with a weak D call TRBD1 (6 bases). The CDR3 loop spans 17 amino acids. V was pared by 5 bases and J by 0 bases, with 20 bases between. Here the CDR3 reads CASSVRSGDVISYEQYF. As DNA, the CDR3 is TGTGCCAGCAGTGTAAGATCAGGGGACGTCATCTCCTACGAGCAGTACTTC.

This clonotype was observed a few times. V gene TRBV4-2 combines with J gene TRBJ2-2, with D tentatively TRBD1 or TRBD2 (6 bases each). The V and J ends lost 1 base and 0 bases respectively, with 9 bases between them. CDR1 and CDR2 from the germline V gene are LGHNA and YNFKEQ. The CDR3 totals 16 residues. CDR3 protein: CASSQVGGPNTGELFF. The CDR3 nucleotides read TGTGCCAGCAGCCAAGTCGGGGGCCCGAACACCGGGGAGCTGTTTTTT.

CDR3 bases: TGTGCCAGCAGTTCGCAGGGGGCGCGGTACGAGCAGTACTTC. It yields the protein CASSSQGARYEQYF. The chain carries TRBV28 and TRBJ2-7; 8 positions match TRBD1. Germline CDR1 and CDR2: MDHEN and SYDVKM. Trimming cost V 4 bases and J 4 bases; bases outside gene matches: 6. This CDR3 is built from 14 residues.

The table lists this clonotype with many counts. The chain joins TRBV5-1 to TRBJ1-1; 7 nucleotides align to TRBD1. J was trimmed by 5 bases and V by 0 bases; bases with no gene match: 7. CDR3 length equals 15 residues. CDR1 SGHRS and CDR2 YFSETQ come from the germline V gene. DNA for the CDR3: TGCGCCAGCAGCTTGGCCGGCAGGGGGGTGACTGAAGCTTTCTTT. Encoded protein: CASSLAGRGVTEAFF.

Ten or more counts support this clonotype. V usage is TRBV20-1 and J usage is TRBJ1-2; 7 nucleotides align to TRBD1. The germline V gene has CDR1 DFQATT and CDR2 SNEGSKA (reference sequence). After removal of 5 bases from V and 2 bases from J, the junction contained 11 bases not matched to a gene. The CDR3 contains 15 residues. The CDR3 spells CSAFTGTVGNYGYTF. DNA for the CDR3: TGCAGTGCTTTTACCGGGACAGTTGGGAACTATGGCTACACCTTC.

CDR3 nucleotides: TGTGCCAGCAGTGACGTCGGGCTCCTCTACGAGCAGTACTTC. Protein product: CASSDVGLLYEQYF. The V gene is TRBV6-1, the J gene TRBJ2-7; D is ambiguous. Germline CDR1 is MNHNS and CDR2 is SASEGT. The CDR3 covers 14 residues. V lost 3 bases to trimming and J lost 3 bases, with 12 bases between them.

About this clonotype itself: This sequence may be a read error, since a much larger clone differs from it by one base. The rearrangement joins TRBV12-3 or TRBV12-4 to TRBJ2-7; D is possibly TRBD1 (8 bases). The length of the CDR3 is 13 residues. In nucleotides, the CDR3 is TGTGCCAGCAGCCCAAGCGGGAATCAGGGGGCAGACTTC. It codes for CASSPSGNQGADF.

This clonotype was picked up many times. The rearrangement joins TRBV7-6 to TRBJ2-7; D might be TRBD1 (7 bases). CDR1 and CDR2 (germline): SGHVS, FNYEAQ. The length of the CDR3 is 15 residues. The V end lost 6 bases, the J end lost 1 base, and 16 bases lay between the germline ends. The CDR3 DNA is TGTGCCAGCAGGGAGGAGGGGGCGTCTTCCTACGAGCAGTACTTC. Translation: CASREEGASSYEQYF.

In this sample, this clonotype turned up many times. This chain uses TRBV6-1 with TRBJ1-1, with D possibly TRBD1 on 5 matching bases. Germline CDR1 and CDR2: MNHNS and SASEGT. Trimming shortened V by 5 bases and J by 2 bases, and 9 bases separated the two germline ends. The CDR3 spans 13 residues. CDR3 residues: CASSRRGNTEAFF. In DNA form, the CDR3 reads TGTGCCAGCAGTAGAAGGGGCAACACTGAAGCTTTCTTT.

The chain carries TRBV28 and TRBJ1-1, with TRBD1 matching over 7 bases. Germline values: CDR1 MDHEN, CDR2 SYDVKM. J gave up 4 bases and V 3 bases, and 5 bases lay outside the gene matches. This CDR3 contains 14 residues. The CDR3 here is CASSLTGKVTEAFF. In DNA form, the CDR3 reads TGTGCCAGCAGTTTGACAGGGAAGGTCACTGAAGCTTTCTTT.

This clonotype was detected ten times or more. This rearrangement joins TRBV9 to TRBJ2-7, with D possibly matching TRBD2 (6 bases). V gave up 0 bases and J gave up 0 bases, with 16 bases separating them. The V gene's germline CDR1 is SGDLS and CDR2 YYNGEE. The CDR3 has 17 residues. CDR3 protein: CASSVAGVPEDSYEQYF. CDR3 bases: TGTGCCAGCAGCGTAGCGGGGGTGCCCGAAGACTCCTACGAGCAGTACTTC.

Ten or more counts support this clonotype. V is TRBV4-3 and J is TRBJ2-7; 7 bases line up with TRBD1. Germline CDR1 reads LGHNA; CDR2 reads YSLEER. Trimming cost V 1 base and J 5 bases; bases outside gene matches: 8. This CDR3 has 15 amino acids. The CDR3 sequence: CASSQGYRGSDEQYF. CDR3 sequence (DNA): TGCGCCAGCAGCCAAGGTTACAGGGGATCGGACGAGCAGTACTTC.

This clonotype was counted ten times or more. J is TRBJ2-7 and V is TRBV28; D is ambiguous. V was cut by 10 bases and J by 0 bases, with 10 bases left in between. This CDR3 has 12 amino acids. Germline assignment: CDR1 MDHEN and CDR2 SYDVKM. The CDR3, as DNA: TGTGCCACCCTTGGAGCCTCCTACGAGCAGTACTTC. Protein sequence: CATLGASYEQYF.

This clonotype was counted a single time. CDR3 sequence: CASRKGLAGGNYEQYF. CDR3 nucleotide sequence: TGTGCCAGCAGAAAGGGGCTAGCGGGAGGAAACTACGAGCAGTACTTC. The chain joins TRBV6-2 or TRBV6-3 to TRBJ2-7; 11 positions match TRBD2. The CDR3 spans 16 residues. V lost 6 bases and J lost 3; bases outside the gene matches: 10. Germline V CDR1 and CDR2: MNHEY, SVGEGT.

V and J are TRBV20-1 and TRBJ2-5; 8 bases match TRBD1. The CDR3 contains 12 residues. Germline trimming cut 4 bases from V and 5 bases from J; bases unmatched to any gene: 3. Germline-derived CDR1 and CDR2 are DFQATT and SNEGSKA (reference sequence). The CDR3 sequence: CSAIDRGETQYF. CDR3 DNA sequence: TGCAGTGCTATTGACAGGGGCGAGACCCAGTACTTC.

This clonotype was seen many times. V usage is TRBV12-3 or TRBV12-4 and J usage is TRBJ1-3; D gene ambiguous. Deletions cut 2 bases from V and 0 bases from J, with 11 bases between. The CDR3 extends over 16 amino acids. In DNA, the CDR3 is TGTGCCAGCAGTTTACAGCCATCAATCTCTGGAAACACCATATATTTT. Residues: CASSLQPSISGNTIYF.

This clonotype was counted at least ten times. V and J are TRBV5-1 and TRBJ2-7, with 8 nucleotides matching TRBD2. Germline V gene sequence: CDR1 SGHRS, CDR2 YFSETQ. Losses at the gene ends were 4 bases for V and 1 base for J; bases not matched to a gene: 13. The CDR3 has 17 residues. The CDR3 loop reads CASSLELSVAGSYEQYF. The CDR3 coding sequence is TGCGCCAGCAGCCTAGAATTATCTGTAGCGGGGTCCTACGAGCAGTACTTC.

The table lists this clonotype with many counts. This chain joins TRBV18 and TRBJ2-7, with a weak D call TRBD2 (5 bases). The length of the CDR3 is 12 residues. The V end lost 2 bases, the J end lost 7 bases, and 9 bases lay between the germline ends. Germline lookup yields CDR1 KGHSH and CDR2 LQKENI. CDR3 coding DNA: TGTGCCAGCTCACCAGAAGGACTTGAGCAGTACTTC. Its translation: CASSPEGLEQYF.

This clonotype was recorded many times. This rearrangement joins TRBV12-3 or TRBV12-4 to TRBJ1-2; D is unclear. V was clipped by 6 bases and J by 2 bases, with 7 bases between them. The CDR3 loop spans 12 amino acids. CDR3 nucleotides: TGTGCCAGCAGAACGGGCAACTATGGCTACACCTTC. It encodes CASRTGNYGYTF.